This TCR beta chain was identified during a study of blood T cell repertoires in COVID-19. Study-level information: The United States, Italy and Spain were the sources of the acute and convalescent COVID-19 samples. In each case, the material was cDNA or gDNA derived from T cells, B-cell-depleted T cells, or PBMCs.

Recruited during active infection, patients (from Seattle) were subsequently followed longitudinally. In the original analysis: Scientists estimated how many nucleated cells there were by amplifying reference gene primers. TCRdb's copy holds only in-frame clones and misses some; the assay was immunoSEQ multiplex PCR. That table is the source of V, J and clone size, and D and trimming were worked out from the DNA. The data hold about 110,000 clones, with about 82% observed a single time. V was pared by 1 base and J by 2 bases, with 18 bases between. Germline V gene data show CDR1 as SEHNR and CDR2 as FQNEAQ (reference sequence). There are 17 residues in the CDR3.

The gene calls are TRBV7-9 and TRBJ2-7; D remains unclear. The specimen was peripheral blood. The TCR sequence derives from an elderly man with COVID-19, enrolled during active disease. This CDR3 is CASSLVSNYLSAYEQYF. The CDR3 DNA sequence: TGTGCCAGCAGCTTAGTCAGTAACTATTTATCGGCCTACGAGCAGTACTTC.